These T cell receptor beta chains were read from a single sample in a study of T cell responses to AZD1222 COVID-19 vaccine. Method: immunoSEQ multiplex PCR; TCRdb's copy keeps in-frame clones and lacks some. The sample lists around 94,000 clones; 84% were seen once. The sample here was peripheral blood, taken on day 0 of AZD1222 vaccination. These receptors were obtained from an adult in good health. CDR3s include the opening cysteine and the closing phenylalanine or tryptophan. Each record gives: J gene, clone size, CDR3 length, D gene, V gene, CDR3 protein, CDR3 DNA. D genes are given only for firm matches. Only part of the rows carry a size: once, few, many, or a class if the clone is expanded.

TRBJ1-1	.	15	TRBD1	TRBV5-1	CASSQSGTGNTEAFF	TGCGCCAGCAGCCAAAGCGGGACAGGGAACACTGAAGCTTTCTTT
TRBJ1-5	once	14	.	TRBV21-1	CASSRLGTGQPQHF	TGTGCCAGCAGCAGACTTGGGACAGGGCAGCCCCAGCATTTT
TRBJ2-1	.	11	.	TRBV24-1	CATRALDEQFF	TGTGCCACCAGGGCCCTCGATGAGCAGTTCTTC
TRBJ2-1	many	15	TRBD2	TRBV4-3	CASSQDTSGSEGQFF	TGCGCCAGCAGCCAAGACACTAGCGGGAGCGAGGGGCAGTTCTTC
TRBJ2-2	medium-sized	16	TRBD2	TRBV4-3	CASSQDTGGFTGELFF	TGCGCCAGCAGCCAAGATACGGGGGGGTTCACCGGGGAGCTGTTTTTT
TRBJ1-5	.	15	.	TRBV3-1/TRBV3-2	CASSQEGASNQPQHF	TGTGCCAGCAGCCAAGAAGGGGCAAGCAATCAGCCCCAGCATTTT
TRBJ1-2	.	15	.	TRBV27	CASKPDSSDYYGYTF	TGTGCCAGCAAACCCGACAGTTCAGATTACTATGGCTACACCTTC
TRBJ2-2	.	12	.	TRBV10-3	CAIRGSTGELFF	TGTGCCATCAGAGGGTCGACCGGGGAGCTGTTTTTT
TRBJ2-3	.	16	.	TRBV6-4	CASSDSQGTSTDTQYF	TGTGCCAGCAGTGACTCCCAGGGAACTAGCACAGATACGCAGTATTTT
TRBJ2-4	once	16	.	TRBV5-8	CASSLVYQGSNSIQYF	TGTGCCAGCAGCTTGGTGTACCAGGGATCAAACAGCATTCAGTACTTC
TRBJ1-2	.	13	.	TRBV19	CASSSRGNYGYTF	TGTGCCAGTAGTAGCAGGGGAAACTATGGCTACACCTTC
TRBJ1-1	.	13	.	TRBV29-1	CSVQQGYNTEAFF	TGCAGCGTACAACAGGGATATAACACTGAAGCTTTCTTT
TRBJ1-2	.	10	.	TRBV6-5	CASRDNFYTF	TGTGCCAGCAGGGACAACTTCTACACCTTC
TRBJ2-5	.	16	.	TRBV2	CASSEPSALQGETQYF	TGTGCCAGCAGTGAACCCTCCGCGTTACAGGGAGAGACCCAGTACTTC
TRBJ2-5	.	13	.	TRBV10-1	CASSEGPSGTQYF	TGCGCCAGCAGCGAAGGGCCTAGTGGGACCCAGTACTTC
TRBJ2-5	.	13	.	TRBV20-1	CSASELAKETQYF	TGCAGTGCTAGTGAACTAGCAAAAGAGACCCAGTACTTC
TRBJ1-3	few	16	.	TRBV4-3	CASSQDKTYSGNTIYF	TGCGCCAGCAGCCAAGACAAGACCTATTCTGGAAACACCATATATTTT
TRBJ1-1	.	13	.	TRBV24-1	CATSRGRGTEAFF	TGTGCCACCAGTAGGGGCCGGGGCACTGAAGCTTTCTTT
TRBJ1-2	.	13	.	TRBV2	CASREDSSKGYTF	TGTGCCAGCAGGGAGGACTCCTCGAAGGGCTACACCTTC
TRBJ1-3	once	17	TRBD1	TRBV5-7	CASSHSDREDIYYTIYF	TGTGCCAGCAGCCACTCGGACAGGGAAGATATTTATTACACCATATATTTT
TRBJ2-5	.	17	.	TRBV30	CAWSLPSTGAHQETQYF	TGTGCCTGGAGTCTCCCTTCGACGGGGGCCCATCAAGAGACCCAGTACTTC
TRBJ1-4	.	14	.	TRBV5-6	CASSLTGKIEKLFF	TGTGCCAGCAGCTTGACAGGGAAGATTGAAAAACTGTTTTTT
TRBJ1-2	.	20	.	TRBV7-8	CASSLYSLGRPPESYYGYTF	TGTGCCAGCAGCTTATATTCCCTTGGCAGGCCCCCGGAATCGTACTATGGCTACACCTTC
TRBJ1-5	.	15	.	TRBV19	CASSMVVAVNQPQHF	TGTGCCAGTAGTATGGTTGTGGCAGTCAATCAGCCCCAGCATTTT
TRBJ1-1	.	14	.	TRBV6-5	CASSLGSMNTEAFF	TGTGCCAGCAGTTTGGGCAGTATGAACACTGAAGCTTTCTTT
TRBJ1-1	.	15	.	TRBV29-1	CSGVLLGNQNTEAFF	TGCAGCGGCGTACTATTGGGTAACCAGAACACTGAAGCTTTCTTT
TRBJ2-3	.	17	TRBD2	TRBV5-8	CASSFQLTSGNTDTQYF	TGTGCCAGCAGCTTCCAGCTGACTAGCGGGAACACAGATACGCAGTATTTT
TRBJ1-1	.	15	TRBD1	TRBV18	CASSPGGQGPAEAFF	TGTGCCAGCTCACCAGGGGGACAGGGGCCCGCTGAAGCTTTCTTT